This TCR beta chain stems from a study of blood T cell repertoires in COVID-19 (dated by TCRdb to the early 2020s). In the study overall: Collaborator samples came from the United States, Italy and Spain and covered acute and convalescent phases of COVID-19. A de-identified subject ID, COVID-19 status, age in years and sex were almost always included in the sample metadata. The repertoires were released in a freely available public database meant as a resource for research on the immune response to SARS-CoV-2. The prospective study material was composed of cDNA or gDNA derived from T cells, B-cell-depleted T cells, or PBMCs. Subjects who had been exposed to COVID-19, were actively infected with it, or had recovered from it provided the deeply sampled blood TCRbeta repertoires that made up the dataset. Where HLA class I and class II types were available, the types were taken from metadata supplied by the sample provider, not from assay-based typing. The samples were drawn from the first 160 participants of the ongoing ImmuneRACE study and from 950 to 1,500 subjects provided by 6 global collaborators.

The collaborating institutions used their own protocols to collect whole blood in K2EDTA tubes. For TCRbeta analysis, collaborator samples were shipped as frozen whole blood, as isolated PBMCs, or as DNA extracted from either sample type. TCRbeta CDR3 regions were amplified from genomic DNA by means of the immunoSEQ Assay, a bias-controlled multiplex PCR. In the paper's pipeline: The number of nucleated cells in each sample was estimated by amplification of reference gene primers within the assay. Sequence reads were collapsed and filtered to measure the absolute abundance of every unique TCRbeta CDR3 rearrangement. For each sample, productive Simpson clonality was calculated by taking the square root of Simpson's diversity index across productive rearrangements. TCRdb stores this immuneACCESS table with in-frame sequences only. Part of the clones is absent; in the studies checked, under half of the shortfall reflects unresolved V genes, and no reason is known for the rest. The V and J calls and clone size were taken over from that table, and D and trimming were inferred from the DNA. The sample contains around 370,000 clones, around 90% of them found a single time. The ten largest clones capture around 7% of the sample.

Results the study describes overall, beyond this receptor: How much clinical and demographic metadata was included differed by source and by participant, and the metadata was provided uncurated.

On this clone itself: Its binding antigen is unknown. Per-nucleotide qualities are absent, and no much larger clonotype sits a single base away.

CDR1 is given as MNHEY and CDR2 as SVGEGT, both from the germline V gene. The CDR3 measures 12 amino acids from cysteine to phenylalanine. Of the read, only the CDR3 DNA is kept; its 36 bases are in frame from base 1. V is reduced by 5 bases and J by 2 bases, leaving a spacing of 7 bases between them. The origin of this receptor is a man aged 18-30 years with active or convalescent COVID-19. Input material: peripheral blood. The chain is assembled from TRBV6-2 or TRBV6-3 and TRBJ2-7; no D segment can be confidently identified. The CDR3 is CASSHGPYEQYF. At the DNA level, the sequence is TGTGCCAGCAGTCACGGTCCCTACGAGCAGTACTTC.